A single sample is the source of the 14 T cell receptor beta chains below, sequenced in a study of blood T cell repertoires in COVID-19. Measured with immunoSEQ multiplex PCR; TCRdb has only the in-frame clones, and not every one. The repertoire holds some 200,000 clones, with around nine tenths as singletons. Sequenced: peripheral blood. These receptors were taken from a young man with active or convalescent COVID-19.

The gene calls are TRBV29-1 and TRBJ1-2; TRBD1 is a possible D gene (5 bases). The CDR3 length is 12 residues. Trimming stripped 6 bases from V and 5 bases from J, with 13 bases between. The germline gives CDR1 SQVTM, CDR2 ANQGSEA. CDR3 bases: TGCAGCGTAATCTCAGGGCTTTATGGCTACACCTTC. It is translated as CSVISGLYGYTF.

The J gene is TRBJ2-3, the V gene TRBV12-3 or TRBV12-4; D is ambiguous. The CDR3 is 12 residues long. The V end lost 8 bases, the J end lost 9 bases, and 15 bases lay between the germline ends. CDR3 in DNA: TGTGCCAGCCGCCCCGCGTCTAAGACGCAGTATTTT. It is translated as CASRPASKTQYF.

Here the CDR3 reads CASSPGLTSGNTIYF. DNA of the CDR3: TGTGCCAGCAGTCCGGGACTCACCTCTGGAAACACCATATATTTT. This chain uses TRBV27 with TRBJ1-3; D perhaps matches TRBD1 (5 bases). V was shortened by 5 bases and J by 0 bases, with 11 bases between the two germline ends. The CDR3 length is 15 residues. CDR1 is MNHEY and CDR2 is SMNVEV in the germline V gene (reference sequence).

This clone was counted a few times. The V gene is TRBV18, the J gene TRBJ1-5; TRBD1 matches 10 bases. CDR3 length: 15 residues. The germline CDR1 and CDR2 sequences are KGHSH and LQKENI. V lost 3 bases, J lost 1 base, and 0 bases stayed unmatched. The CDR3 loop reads CASSPGQGSNQPQHF. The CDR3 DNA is TGTGCCAGCTCACCGGGACAGGGGAGCAATCAGCCCCAGCATTTT. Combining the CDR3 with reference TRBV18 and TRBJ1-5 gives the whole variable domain NAGVMQNPRHLVRRRGQEARLRCSPMKGHSHVYWYRQLPEEGLKFMVYLQKENIIDESGMPKERFSAEFPKEGPSILRIQQVVRGDSAAYFCASSPGQGSNQPQHFGDGTRLSIL.

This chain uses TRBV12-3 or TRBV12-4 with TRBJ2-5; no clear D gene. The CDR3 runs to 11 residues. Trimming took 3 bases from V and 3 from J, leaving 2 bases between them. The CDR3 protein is CASSFKETQYF. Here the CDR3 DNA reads TGTGCCAGCAGTTTCAAAGAGACCCAGTACTTC.

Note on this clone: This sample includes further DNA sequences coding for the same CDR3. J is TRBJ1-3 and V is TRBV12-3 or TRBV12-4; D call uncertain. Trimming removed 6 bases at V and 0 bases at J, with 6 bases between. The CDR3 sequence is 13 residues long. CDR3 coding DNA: TGTGCCAGCAGGGAGTCCTCTGGAAACACCATATATTTT. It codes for CASRESSGNTIYF.

CDR3: CASSFFRTGELFF. CDR3 nucleotides: TGTGCCAGCAGTTTTTTTAGAACCGGGGAGCTGTTTTTT. J is TRBJ2-2 and V is TRBV28; D is undetermined. This CDR3 is built from 13 residues. Germline CDR1 reads MDHEN; CDR2 reads SYDVKM. The V gene lost 3 bases and the J gene lost 5 bases, with 7 bases spanning the gap.

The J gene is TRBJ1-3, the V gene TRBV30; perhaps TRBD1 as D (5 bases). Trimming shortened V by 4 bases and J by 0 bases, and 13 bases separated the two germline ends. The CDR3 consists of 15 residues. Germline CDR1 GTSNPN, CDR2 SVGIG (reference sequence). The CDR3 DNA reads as TGTGCCTGGACCCGACAGTCGGGCTCTGGAAACACCATATATTTT. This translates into CAWTRQSGSGNTIYF.

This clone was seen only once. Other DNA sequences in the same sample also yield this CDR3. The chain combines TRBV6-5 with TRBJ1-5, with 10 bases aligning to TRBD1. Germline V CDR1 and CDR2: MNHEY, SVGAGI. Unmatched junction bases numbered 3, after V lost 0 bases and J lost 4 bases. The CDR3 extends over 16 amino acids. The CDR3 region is CASSYSWTGGNQPQHF. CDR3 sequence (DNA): TGTGCCAGCAGTTACTCGTGGACAGGGGGTAATCAGCCCCAGCATTTT.

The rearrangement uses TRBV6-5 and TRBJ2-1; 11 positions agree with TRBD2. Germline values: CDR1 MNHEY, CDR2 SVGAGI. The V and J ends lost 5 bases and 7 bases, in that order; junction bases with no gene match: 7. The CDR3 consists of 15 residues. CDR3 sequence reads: CASSQGLAEINEQFF. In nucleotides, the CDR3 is TGTGCCAGCAGTCAGGGACTAGCGGAGATAAATGAGCAGTTCTTC.

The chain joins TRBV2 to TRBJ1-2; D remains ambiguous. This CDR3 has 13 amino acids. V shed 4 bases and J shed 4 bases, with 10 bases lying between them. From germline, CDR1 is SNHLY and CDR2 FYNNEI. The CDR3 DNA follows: TGTGCCAGCAGTGGGGCATCCGGCTATGGCTACACCTTC. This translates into CASSGASGYGYTF.

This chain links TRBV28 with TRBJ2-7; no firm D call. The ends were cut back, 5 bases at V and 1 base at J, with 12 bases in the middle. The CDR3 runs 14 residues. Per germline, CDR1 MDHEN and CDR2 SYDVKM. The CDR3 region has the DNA TGTGCCAGCAGTCCGAGAAGCAAATCCTACGAGCAGTACTTC. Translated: CASSPRSKSYEQYF.

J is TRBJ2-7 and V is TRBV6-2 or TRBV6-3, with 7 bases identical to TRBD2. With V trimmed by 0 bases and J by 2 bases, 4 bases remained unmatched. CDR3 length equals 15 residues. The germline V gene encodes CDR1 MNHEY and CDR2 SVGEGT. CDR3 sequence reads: CASSYSPLAAYEQYF. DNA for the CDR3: TGTGCCAGCAGTTACTCGCCGCTAGCGGCCTACGAGCAGTACTTC.

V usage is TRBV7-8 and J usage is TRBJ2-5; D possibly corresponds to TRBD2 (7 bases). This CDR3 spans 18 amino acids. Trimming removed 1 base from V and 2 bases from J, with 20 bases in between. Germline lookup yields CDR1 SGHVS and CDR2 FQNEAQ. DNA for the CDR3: TGTGCCAGCAGCTTAGGATCTGGGGGGGCCCTGAAACAAGAGACCCAGTACTTC. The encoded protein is CASSLGSGGALKQETQYF.